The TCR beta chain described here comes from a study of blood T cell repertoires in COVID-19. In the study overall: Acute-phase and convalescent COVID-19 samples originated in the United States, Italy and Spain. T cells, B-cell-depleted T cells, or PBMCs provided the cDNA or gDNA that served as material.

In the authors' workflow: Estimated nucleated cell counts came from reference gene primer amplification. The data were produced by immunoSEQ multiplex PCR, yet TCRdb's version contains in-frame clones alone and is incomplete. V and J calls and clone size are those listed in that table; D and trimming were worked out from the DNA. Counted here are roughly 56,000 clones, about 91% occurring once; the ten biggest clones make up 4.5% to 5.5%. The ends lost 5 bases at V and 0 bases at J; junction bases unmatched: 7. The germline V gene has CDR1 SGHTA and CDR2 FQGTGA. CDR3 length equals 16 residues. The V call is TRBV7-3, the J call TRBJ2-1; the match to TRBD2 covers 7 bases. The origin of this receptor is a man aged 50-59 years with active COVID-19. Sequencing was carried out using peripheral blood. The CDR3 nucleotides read TGTGCCAGCAGCGTAAGCGGGGAGAGCTCCTACAATGAGCAGTTCTTC. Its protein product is CASSVSGESSYNEQFF.